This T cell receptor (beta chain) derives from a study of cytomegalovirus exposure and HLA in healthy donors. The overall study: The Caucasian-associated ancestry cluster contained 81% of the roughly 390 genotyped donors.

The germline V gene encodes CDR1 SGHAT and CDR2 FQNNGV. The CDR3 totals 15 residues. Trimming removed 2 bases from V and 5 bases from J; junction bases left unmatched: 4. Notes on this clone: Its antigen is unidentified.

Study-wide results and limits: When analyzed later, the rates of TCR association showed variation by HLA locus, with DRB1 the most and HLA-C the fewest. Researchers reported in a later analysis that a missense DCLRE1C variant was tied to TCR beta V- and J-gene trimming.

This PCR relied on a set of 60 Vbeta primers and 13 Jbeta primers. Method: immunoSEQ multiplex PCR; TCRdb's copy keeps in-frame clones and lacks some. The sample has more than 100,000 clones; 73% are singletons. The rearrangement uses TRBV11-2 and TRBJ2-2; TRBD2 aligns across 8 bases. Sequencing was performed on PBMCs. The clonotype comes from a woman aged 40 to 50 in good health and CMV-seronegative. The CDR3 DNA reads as TGTGCCAGCAGCTTAAACAGCGGGGGAACCGGGGAGCTGTTTTTT. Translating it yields CASSLNSGGTGELFF.